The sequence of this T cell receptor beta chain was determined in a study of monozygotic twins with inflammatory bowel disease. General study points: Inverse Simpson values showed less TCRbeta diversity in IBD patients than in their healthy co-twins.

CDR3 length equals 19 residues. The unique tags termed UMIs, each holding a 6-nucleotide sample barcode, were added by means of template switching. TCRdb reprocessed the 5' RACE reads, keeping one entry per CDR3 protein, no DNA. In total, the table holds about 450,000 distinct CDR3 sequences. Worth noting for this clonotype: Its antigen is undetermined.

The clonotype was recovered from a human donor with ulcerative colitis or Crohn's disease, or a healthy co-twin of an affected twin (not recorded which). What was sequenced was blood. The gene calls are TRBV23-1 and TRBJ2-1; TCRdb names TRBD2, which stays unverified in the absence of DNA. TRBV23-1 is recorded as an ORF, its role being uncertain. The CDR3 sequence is CASSQSKPGLAVSYNEQFF.